This T cell receptor beta chain originates from a study of T cell repertoires in cytomegalovirus infection. V lost 5 bases, J lost 5 bases, and 15 bases lay in between. The CDR3 sequence is 15 residues long. Germline V gives CDR1 MNHEY, CDR2 SVGEGT. MiXCR, run by TCRdb on the reads, gives a single entry per CDR3 protein. The sample has about 920,000 distinct CDR3 sequences, around 30% seen once. Worth noting for this clonotype: Its antigen is currently unknown.

Source: cultured CD8+ T cells from PBMCs, taken from culture after CMV antigen stimulation. This receptor was identified in a human donor in good health (CMV status not recorded). Some clones in this sample may be carry-over from other donors' samples. The V and J genes are TRBV6-2 or TRBV6-3 and TRBJ2-2; D tentatively reads TRBD1 or TRBD2 (6 bases each). CDR3 DNA: TGTGCCAGCAGTCTAAGGGGGGCGTGGACCGGGGAGCTGTTTTTT. Residues: CASSLRGAWTGELFF.